This T cell receptor (beta chain) was captured by sequencing in a study of post-analysis software for immune sequencing data. Study-wide context: The study covered relapsing-remitting, secondary progressive and progressive-relapsing courses of multiple sclerosis.

TCR beta cDNA libraries included unique molecular identifiers. TCRdb independently ran MiXCR on the PCR reads; one entry per CDR3 protein. The table shows around 250,000 distinct CDR3 sequences, with 36% occurring only once. The study's findings and limits: Four to six TRBV segments (TRBV5-6, TRBV5-1 and TRBV20-1 among them) occurred more frequently in patients than in controls. F measure grouped same-batch samples tightly together. In multiple sclerosis, normalized Chao1 diversity was significantly below that of controls.

Deletions cut 5 bases from V and 7 bases from J, with 15 bases between. The CDR3 is made up of 14 amino acids. Germline lookup yields CDR1 LNHDA and CDR2 SQIVND (reference sequence). Comments on this clonotype: Its antigen is currently unknown.

The receptor comes from a girl aged 5-17 years with multiple sclerosis. The specimen sequenced was blood. This chain connects TRBV19 to TRBJ2-1, with unresolved D. In DNA, the CDR3 is TGTGCCAGTAGTCTTTCCGGGCGGTCAAATGAGCAGTTCTTC. As protein: CASSLSGRSNEQFF.